Given below is one TCR beta chain in context. Its cognate antigen is unknown. The data belong to a study of T cell responses to AZD1222 COVID-19 vaccine. Study-wide points: Across the whole spike, CD4 TCRs peaked at regions 160-218 and 743-854.

Germline V gene data show CDR1 as LNHDA and CDR2 as SQIVND (reference sequence). The CDR3 length is 13 residues. After removal of 10 bases from V and 6 bases from J, the junction contained 11 bases not matched to a gene. The data were produced by immunoSEQ multiplex PCR, yet TCRdb's version contains in-frame clones alone and is incomplete. This sample has 150,000 to 200,000 clones, with around nine tenths found just once. Material: peripheral blood, obtained 28 days after the second dose of the MenACWY control vaccine. The chain uses TRBV19 and TRBJ2-7; 8 nucleotides agree with TRBD1. This clonotype originated in an adult who received the MenACWY meningococcal vaccine as a control. Here the CDR3 reads CATIPQGASEQYF. In nucleotides, the CDR3 is TGTGCCACCATCCCGCAGGGGGCGAGCGAGCAGTACTTC.